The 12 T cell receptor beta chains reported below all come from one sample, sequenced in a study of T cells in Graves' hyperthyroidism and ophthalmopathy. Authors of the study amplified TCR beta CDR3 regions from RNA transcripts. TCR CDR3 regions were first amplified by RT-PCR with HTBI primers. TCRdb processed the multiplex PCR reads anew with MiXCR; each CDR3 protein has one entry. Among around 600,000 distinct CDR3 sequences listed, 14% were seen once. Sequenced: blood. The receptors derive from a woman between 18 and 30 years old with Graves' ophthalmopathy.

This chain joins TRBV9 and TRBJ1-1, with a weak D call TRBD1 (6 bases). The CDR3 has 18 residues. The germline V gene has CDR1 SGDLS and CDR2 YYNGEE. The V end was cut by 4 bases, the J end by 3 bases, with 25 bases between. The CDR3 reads CASSPQTQRGGLDTEAFF. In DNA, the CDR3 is TGTGCCAGCAGCCCTCAAACCCAACGAGGGGGGCTCGACACTGAAGCTTTCTTT.

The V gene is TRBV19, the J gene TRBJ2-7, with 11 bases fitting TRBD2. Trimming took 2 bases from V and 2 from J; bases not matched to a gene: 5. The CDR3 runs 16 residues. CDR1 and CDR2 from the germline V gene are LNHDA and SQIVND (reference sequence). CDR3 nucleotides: TGTGCCAGTAGTATAACCGGGACTAGCGGAACCTACGAGCAGTACTTC. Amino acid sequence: CASSITGTSGTYEQYF.

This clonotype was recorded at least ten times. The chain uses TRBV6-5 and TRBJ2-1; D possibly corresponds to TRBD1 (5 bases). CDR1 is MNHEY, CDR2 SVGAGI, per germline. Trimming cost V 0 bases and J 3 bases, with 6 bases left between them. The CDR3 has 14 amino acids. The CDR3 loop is CASSYSTGYNEQFF. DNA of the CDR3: TGTGCCAGCAGTTACTCTACAGGCTACAATGAGCAGTTCTTC.

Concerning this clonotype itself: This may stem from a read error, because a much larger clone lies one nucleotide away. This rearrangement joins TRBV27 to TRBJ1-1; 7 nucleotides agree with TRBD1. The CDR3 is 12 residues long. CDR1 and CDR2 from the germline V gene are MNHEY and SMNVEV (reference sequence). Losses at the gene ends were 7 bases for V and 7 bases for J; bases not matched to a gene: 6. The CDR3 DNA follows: TGTGCCAGCAAACTAGGGGGCATTGAAGCTTTCTTT. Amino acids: CASKLGGIEAFF.

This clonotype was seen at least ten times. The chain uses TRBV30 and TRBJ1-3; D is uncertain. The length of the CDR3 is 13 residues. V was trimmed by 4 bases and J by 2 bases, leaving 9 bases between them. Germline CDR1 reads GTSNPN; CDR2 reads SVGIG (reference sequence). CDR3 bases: TGTGCCTGGACCCCCGGGCCTGGAAACACCATATATTTT. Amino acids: CAWTPGPGNTIYF.

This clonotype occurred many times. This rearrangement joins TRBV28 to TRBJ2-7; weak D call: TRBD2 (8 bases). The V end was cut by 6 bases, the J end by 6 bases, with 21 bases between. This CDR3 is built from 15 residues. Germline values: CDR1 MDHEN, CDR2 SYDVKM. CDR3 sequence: CASRESGLGGGEQYF. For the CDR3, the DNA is TGTGCCAGCAGGGAATCGGGACTAGGGGGCGGCGAGCAGTACTTC.

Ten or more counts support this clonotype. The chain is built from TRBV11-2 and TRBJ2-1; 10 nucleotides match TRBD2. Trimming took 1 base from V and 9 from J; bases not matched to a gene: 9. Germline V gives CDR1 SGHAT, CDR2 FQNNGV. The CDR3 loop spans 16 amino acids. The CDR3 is CASSLALWLAGVEQFF. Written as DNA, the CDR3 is TGTGCCAGCAGCTTAGCCCTTTGGCTAGCGGGAGTTGAGCAGTTCTTC.

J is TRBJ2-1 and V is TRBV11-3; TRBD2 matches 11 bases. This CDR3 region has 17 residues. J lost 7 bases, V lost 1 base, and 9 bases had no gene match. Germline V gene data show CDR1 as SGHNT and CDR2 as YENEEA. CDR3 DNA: TGTGCCAGCAGCTTAGGCGGTTTAGCTAGCGGGAGGAATGAGCAGTTCTTC. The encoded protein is CASSLGGLASGRNEQFF.

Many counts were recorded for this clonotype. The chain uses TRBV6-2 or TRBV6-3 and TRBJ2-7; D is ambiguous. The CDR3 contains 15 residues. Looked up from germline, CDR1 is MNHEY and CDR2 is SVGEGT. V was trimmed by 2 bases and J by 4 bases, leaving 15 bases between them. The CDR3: CASSYREEKSYEQYF. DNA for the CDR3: TGTGCCAGCAGTTACAGGGAAGAGAAGTCGTACGAGCAGTACTTC.

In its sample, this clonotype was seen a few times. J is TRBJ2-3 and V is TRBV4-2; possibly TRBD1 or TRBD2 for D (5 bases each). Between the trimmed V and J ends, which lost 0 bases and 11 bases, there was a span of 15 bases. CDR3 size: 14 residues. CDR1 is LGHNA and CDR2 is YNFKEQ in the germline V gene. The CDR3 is CASSQEVRDVRQYF. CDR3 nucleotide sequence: TGTGCCAGCAGCCAAGAGGTACGGGACGTGAGGCAGTATTTT.

CDR3 protein: CASSYATGGSTGELFF. The CDR3 bases are TGTGCCAGCAGTTACGCTACGGGAGGAAGTACCGGGGAGCTGTTTTTT. The chain carries TRBV6-2 or TRBV6-3 and TRBJ2-2, with 7 bases identical to TRBD2. V shed 2 bases, J shed 5 bases, and the junction held 8 bases outside the gene matches. Germline V gene lookup returns CDR1 MNHEY and CDR2 SVGEGT. CDR3 length equals 16 residues.

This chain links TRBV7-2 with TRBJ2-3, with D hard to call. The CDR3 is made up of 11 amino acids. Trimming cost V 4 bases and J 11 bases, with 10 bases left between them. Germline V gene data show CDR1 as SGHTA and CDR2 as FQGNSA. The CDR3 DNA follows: TGTGCCAGCAGCTCCCTCCAAGGGCAGTATTTT. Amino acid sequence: CASSSLQGQYF.